What follows are 14 T cell receptor beta chains derived from one specimen sequenced in a study of shared clonotypes between healthy human individuals. Only in-frame clones appear in the TCRdb table, and some are missing; sequencing was by immunoSEQ multiplex PCR. This sample has 500,000 or so clones; more than 95% occur once, and the top ten carry under 0.065%. The sequenced material came from naive CD4+ T cells sorted from blood. The subset is: CD45RA+ positively selected. Every receptor here comes from a woman younger than 45 in good health.

V and J are TRBV5-1 and TRBJ2-1, with a tentative D call TRBD2 (5 bases). V lost 5 bases to trimming and J lost 7 bases, with 10 bases between them. CDR1 and CDR2 from the germline V gene are SGHRS and YFSETQ. CDR3 size: 12 residues. For the CDR3, the DNA is TGCGCCAGCAGTCTCACTAGGAATGAGCAGTTCTTC. Residues: CASSLTRNEQFF. The whole variable domain, filled in from reference TRBV5-1 and TRBJ2-1, reads KAGVTQTPRYLIKTRGQQVTLSCSPISGHRSVSWYQQTPGQGLQFLFEYFSETQRNKGNFPGRFSGRQFSNSRSEMNVSTLELGDSALYLCASSLTRNEQFFGPGTRLTVL.

Details on this clone: The same CDR3 can be traced to other DNA sequences in this sample. The rearrangement links TRBV19 to TRBJ2-7; D perhaps matches TRBD1 (5 bases). Trimming removed 5 bases at V and 5 bases at J, with 13 bases between. The CDR3 is 13 amino acids. Looked up from germline, CDR1 is LNHDA and CDR2 is SQIVND (reference sequence). The DNA of the CDR3 is TGTGCCAGTAGTGAAGGGGTTAGGGACGAGCAGTACTTC. Its translation is CASSEGVRDEQYF.

The rearrangement joins TRBV5-1 to TRBJ2-5; 11 bases are a match to TRBD2. The V segment lost 3 bases and the J segment 4 bases; nucleotides outside the gene matches: 11. Germline CDR1 and CDR2: SGHRS and YFSETQ. There are 17 residues in the CDR3. This CDR3 is CASSSGRGLADRETQYF. As DNA, the CDR3 is TGCGCCAGCAGCTCAGGGCGGGGACTAGCGGATCGAGAGACCCAGTACTTC.

V is TRBV7-9 and J is TRBJ2-2; 10 bases are a match to TRBD2. From germline, CDR1 is SEHNR and CDR2 FQNEAQ (reference sequence). The CDR3 consists of 16 residues. V trimming: 5 bases; J trimming: 6 bases; junction bases outside the gene matches: 9. The CDR3 region has the DNA TGTGCCAGCAGCCCGCGGACTAGCGGACCTCCCGGGGAGCTGTTTTTT. Translation gives CASSPRTSGPPGELFF.

The rearrangement links TRBV28 to TRBJ2-5; 15 nucleotides agree with TRBD2. Trimming at V came to 2 bases and at J to 6 bases, leaving 4 bases not matched to a gene. This CDR3 is 16 amino acids long. Germline assignment: CDR1 MDHEN and CDR2 SYDVKM. The CDR3 here is CASSLEGTSGRKTQYF. CDR3 coding DNA: TGTGCCAGCAGTTTAGAGGGGACTAGCGGGAGGAAGACCCAGTACTTC.

This clone has only one observation. V gene TRBV6-6 combines with J gene TRBJ1-1, with a weak D call TRBD1 (5 bases). The CDR3 sequence is 14 residues long. CDR1 and CDR2 (germline): MNHNY, SVGAGI (reference sequence). V was shortened by 6 bases and J by 1 base, with 12 bases between the two germline ends. Here the CDR3 reads CASRTRGRNTEAFF. In DNA, the CDR3 is TGTGCCAGCAGGACCCGGGGACGGAACACTGAAGCTTTCTTT.

V gene TRBV9 combines with J gene TRBJ2-7; 7 bases are a match to TRBD2. Trimming removed 4 bases from V and 5 bases from J; junction bases left unmatched: 9. The length of the CDR3 is 14 residues. Germline V gene data show CDR1 as SGDLS and CDR2 as YYNGEE. The CDR3 here is CASSPQVGRDEQYF. CDR3 nucleotides: TGTGCCAGCAGCCCCCAGGTGGGGAGGGACGAGCAGTACTTC.

The CDR3 is CASSFPRFPYNEQFF. The CDR3 region has the DNA TGTGCCAGCAGTTTTCCTAGGTTCCCCTACAATGAGCAGTTCTTC. The chain combines TRBV6-8 with TRBJ2-1; D gene uncertain. The CDR3 has 15 residues. V dropped 4 bases and J dropped 2 bases, with 12 bases sitting between them. The V gene's germline CDR1 is MNHGY and CDR2 SAAAGT.

CDR3 loop: CASNQNRGLAGNTIYF. DNA of the CDR3: TGTGCCAGCAACCAAAACAGGGGGCTAGCTGGAAACACCATATATTTT. The V gene is TRBV28, the J gene TRBJ1-3, with 9 positions matching TRBD1. Trimming took 7 bases from V and 2 from J; bases not matched to a gene: 9. From germline, CDR1 is MDHEN and CDR2 SYDVKM. The CDR3 contains 16 residues. Supplemented by reference TRBV28 and TRBJ1-3, the full variable domain reads DVKVTQSSRYLVKRTGEKVFLECVQDMDHENMFWYRQDPGLGLRLIYFSYDVKMKEKGDIPEGYSVSREKKERFSLILESASTNQTSMYLCASNQNRGLAGNTIYFGEGSWLTVV.

This chain links TRBV28 with TRBJ2-3; 11 nucleotides align to TRBD2. The CDR3 sequence is 18 residues long. The germline V gene encodes CDR1 MDHEN and CDR2 SYDVKM. Trimming cost V 7 bases and J 0 bases; bases outside gene matches: 12. The CDR3 DNA reads TGTGCCAGCACCAGACGACTAGCGGGATGGGTTAGCACAGATACGCAGTATTTT. Its protein product is CASTRRLAGWVSTDTQYF. The complete variable domain, with remaining parts taken from reference TRBV28 and TRBJ2-3, reads DVKVTQSSRYLVKRTGEKVFLECVQDMDHENMFWYRQDPGLGLRLIYFSYDVKMKEKGDIPEGYSVSREKKERFSLILESASTNQTSMYLCASTRRLAGWVSTDTQYFGPGTRLTVL.

The CDR3 is CASSLAPPMNTEAFF. The CDR3 DNA is TGCGCCAGCAGCTTGGCGCCCCCGATGAACACTGAAGCTTTCTTT. This sequence joins TRBV5-1 and TRBJ1-1; no reliable D call. The CDR3 is 15 amino acids. The V gene lost 0 bases and the J gene lost 0 bases, with 9 bases spanning the gap. Germline V gene data show CDR1 as SGHRS and CDR2 as YFSETQ.

This clone appeared once. The chain links TRBV30 to TRBJ1-2; maybe TRBD1 (5 bases). V gave up 4 bases and J gave up 6 bases, with 12 bases separating them. Germline CDR1 is GTSNPN and CDR2 is SVGIG (reference sequence). The CDR3 has 12 amino acids. The CDR3 nucleotides are TGTGCCTGGACCCCACAGGCCGATGGCTACACCTTC. Its protein product is CAWTPQADGYTF.

The chain carries TRBV15 and TRBJ1-2; D unclear. Germline CDR1 LNHNV, CDR2 YYDKDF (reference sequence). The CDR3 spans 14 residues. V was trimmed by 7 bases and J by 0 bases, leaving 12 bases between them. CDR3 in DNA: TGTGCCACCACCTCTGGCGTCGCTAACTATGGCTACACCTTC. The encoded protein is CATTSGVANYGYTF. Supplemented by reference TRBV15 and TRBJ1-2, the full variable domain reads DAMVIQNPRYQVTQFGKPVTLSCSQTLNHNVMYWYQQKSSQAPKLLFHYYDKDFNNEADTPDNFQSRRPNTSFCFLDIRSPGLGDTAMYLCATTSGVANYGYTFGSGTRLTVV.

This clone was counted once. V gene TRBV7-9 combines with J gene TRBJ2-2; TRBD2 is a possible D gene (8 bases). V gave up 2 bases and J gave up 7 bases, with 14 bases separating them. The CDR3 contains 15 residues. CDR1 is SEHNR and CDR2 is FQNEAQ in the germline V gene (reference sequence). The CDR3 region is CASSLRQGLGGELFF. CDR3 sequence (DNA): TGTGCCAGCAGCTTACGACAGGGACTAGGCGGGGAGCTGTTTTTT.